The 19 T cell receptor beta chains below all came from one sample that was sequenced in a study of T cell repertoires in cytomegalovirus infection. TCRdb re-analysed the reads in MiXCR, keeping a single row per CDR3 protein. The sample has roughly 640,000 distinct CDR3 sequences; roughly a quarter are singletons. The sequenced sample consisted of CD8+ T cells from PBMCs. Every receptor here comes from a human donor in good health (CMV status not recorded). Some clones in this sample may be carry-over from other donors' samples.

The chain joins TRBV2 to TRBJ1-2, with a possible D match to TRBD1 (5 bases). Between the trimmed V and J ends, which lost 10 bases and 0 bases, there was a span of 21 bases. The CDR3 length is 16 residues. Germline CDR1 is SNHLY and CDR2 is FYNNEI. The CDR3 sequence is CATIPSGGPTNYGYTF. The CDR3 bases are TGTGCCACCATCCCATCCGGGGGACCGACTAACTATGGCTACACCTTC.

The chain is built from TRBV12-3 or TRBV12-4 and TRBJ1-5; the match to TRBD1 covers 8 bases. V was clipped by 3 bases and J by 5 bases; unmatched bases: 24. The CDR3 totals 21 residues. The CDR3 DNA reads TGTGCCAGCAGTTTTATAATTAGTGGGGGGACAGGACCTGCCCCCGATCAGCCCCAGCATTTT. Protein product: CASSFIISGGTGPAPDQPQHF.

This chain links TRBV29-1 with TRBJ2-6; perhaps TRBD1 as D (6 bases). Germline V CDR1 and CDR2: SQVTM, ANQGSEA. Trimming took off 8 bases at V and 0 bases at J, with 11 bases between the two ends. The CDR3 contains 14 residues. CDR3 region: CSHTGFSGANVLTF. The DNA for the CDR3 is TGCAGCCATACAGGGTTCTCTGGGGCCAACGTCCTGACTTTC. The variable domain in full, with the rest retrieved from reference TRBV29-1 and TRBJ2-6, is SAVISQKPSRDICQRGTSLTIQCQVDSQVTMMFWYRQQPGQSLTLIATANQGSEATYESGFVIDKFPISRPNLTFSTLTVSNMSPEDSSIYLCSHTGFSGANVLTFGAGSRLTVL.

There are a few counts of this clonotype. This chain links TRBV28 with TRBJ2-7; maybe TRBD1 (5 bases). Germline CDR1 MDHEN, CDR2 SYDVKM. This CDR3 is 14 amino acids long. Trimming stripped 5 bases from V and 7 bases from J, with 18 bases between. This CDR3 reads CASSQGWVPFEQYV. In nucleotides, the CDR3 is TGTGCCAGCAGTCAGGGTTGGGTCCCCTTTGAGCAGTACGTC.

Points on this clonotype: Being one base from a much bigger clone, this may be a read error. The V and J genes are TRBV6-5 and TRBJ2-1; TRBD2 might be the D (5 bases). The germline V gene has CDR1 MNHEY and CDR2 SVGAGI. The CDR3 is 13 amino acids. Trimming took 5 bases from V and 7 from J, leaving 12 bases between them. The CDR3, as DNA: TGTGCCAGCAGTCATGACGGGAAAAATGAGCAGTTCTTC. This gives the protein CASSHDGKNEQFF.

The chain has TRBV20-1 and TRBJ1-3; D remains unclear. V was trimmed by 5 bases and J by 2 bases, leaving 13 bases between them. CDR3 length: 14 residues. CDR1 DFQATT and CDR2 SNEGSKA come from the germline V gene (reference sequence). CDR3 protein: CSAASEGTGNTIYF. The CDR3 DNA reads TGCAGTGCTGCGAGCGAGGGAACTGGAAACACCATATATTTT.

This clonotype appeared a few times. The chain recombines TRBV5-5 with TRBJ2-1, with D possibly being TRBD1 or TRBD2 (5 bases each). From germline, CDR1 is SGHKS and CDR2 YYEKEE (reference sequence). CDR3 length equals 14 residues. The V and J ends lost 4 bases and 7 bases respectively, with 15 bases between them. The CDR3 nucleotides read TGTGCCAGCAGCGCCGGGACGGTCCGTAATGAGCAGTTCTTC. This translates into CASSAGTVRNEQFF.

There are many counts of this clonotype. The V gene is TRBV19, the J gene TRBJ1-1; D remains ambiguous. Trimming cost V 5 bases and J 0 bases, with 7 bases left between them. CDR1 is LNHDA, CDR2 SQIVND, per germline (reference sequence). The CDR3 has 13 residues. The CDR3 is CASSGHLNTEAFF. The DNA for the CDR3 is TGTGCCAGTAGTGGGCACCTGAACACTGAAGCTTTCTTT. Variable domain in full (rest from reference TRBV19 and TRBJ1-1): DGGITQSPKYLFRKEGQNVTLSCEQNLNHDAMYWYRQDPGQGLRLIYYSQIVNDFQKGDIAEGYSVSREKKESFPLTVTSAQKNPTAFYLCASSGHLNTEAFFGQGTRLTVV.

V is TRBV7-9 and J is TRBJ2-7; the D is unclear. V lost 3 bases and J 0 bases, leaving 15 bases between the germline ends. Germline CDR1 reads SEHNR; CDR2 reads FQNEAQ (reference sequence). This CDR3 is 16 amino acids long. CDR3 DNA sequence: TGTGCCAGCAGCTTCTCTGGACGTTTACACTCCTACGAGCAGTACTTC. Translating gives CASSFSGRLHSYEQYF.

The J gene is TRBJ2-1, the V gene TRBV7-9; TRBD2 matches at 10 bases. Looked up from germline, CDR1 is SEHNR and CDR2 is FQNEAQ (reference sequence). The trim removed 4 bases at V and 4 bases at J, leaving 10 bases unmatched. The CDR3 totals 17 residues. The CDR3 nucleotides are TGTGCCAGCAGCTCAACCGAACTAGCGGGACCATACAATGAGCAGTTCTTC. Its translation is CASSSTELAGPYNEQFF.

This clonotype was counted only a few times. This chain connects TRBV20-1 to TRBJ2-7, with D tentatively TRBD1 (6 bases). Germline lookup yields CDR1 DFQATT and CDR2 SNEGSKA (reference sequence). V gave up 0 bases and J gave up 6 bases, with 9 bases separating them. The CDR3 runs 12 residues. CDR3: CSAREQGFEQYV. The CDR3 region has the DNA TGCAGTGCTAGAGAACAGGGTTTCGAGCAGTACGTC.

The chain joins TRBV29-1 to TRBJ2-1; 7 bases are shared with TRBD1. Germline V gene data show CDR1 as SQVTM and CDR2 as ANQGSEA. The CDR3 is 12 amino acids. V dropped 6 bases and J dropped 8; count of bases not matched to a gene: 7. The CDR3 is CSVDSGGYEQFF. The CDR3 region has the DNA TGCAGCGTCGATTCAGGGGGTTATGAGCAGTTCTTC.

The chain has TRBV5-6 and TRBJ1-1, with TRBD1 as a possible D gene (6 bases). Germline CDR1 is SGHDT and CDR2 is YYEEEE. V was trimmed by 4 bases and J by 3 bases, leaving 19 bases between them. The CDR3 is 16 residues long. The CDR3 DNA follows: TGTGCCAGCAGCACGGAGGGGGGGGCGGAGGACACTGAAGCTTTCTTT. Protein sequence: CASSTEGGAEDTEAFF. The full variable domain, with the rest looked up from reference TRBV5-6 and TRBJ1-1, is DAGVTQSPTHLIKTRGQQVTLRCSPKSGHDTVSWYQQALGQGPQFIFQYYEEEERQRGNFPDRFSGHQFPNYSSELNVNALLLGDSALYLCASSTEGGAEDTEAFFGQGTRLTVV.

This clonotype has a handful of counts. The chain uses TRBV28 and TRBJ2-7; 8 bases are shared with TRBD1. Germline CDR1 reads MDHEN; CDR2 reads SYDVKM. J was trimmed by 5 bases and V by 6 bases; bases with no gene match: 9. The CDR3 length is 14 residues. Written as DNA, the CDR3 is TGTGCCAGCAGCACGGACAGGGAAAGGGACGAGCAGTACTTC. This encodes CASSTDRERDEQYF.

On this clonotype: This could be a read error, since a much larger clone is one nucleotide away. The CDR3 loop is CVSPEEVYGYTF. The CDR3 nucleotides read TGTGTCAGTCCGGAAGAAGTCTATGGCTACACCTTC. V and J are TRBV12-3 or TRBV12-4 and TRBJ1-2, with D unresolved. The CDR3 covers 12 residues.

This clonotype was seen ten or more times. The chain employs TRBV11-1 and TRBJ2-2; D uncertain. The CDR3 spans 14 residues. Germline CDR1 SGHAT, CDR2 FQDESV (reference sequence). V lost 5 bases, J lost 5 bases, and 12 bases lay in between. The CDR3 nucleotides are TGTGCCAGCAGCCCCTCGGTCCCTACCGGGGAGCTGTTTTTT. It yields the protein CASSPSVPTGELFF.

J is TRBJ1-1 and V is TRBV10-3, with unresolved D. Germline V gene sequence: CDR1 ENHRY, CDR2 SYGVKD. Trimming cost V 5 bases and J 3 bases, with 10 bases left between them. This CDR3 spans 13 amino acids. DNA of the CDR3: TGTGCCATCAGTCCTTCTTCATACACTGAAGCTTTCTTT. Residues: CAISPSSYTEAFF.

This clonotype was counted at least ten times. The V gene is TRBV7-6, the J gene TRBJ2-5; possible D gene TRBD2, 5 bases. From germline, CDR1 is SGHVS and CDR2 FNYEAQ. The V end was cut by 0 bases, the J end by 2 bases, with 10 bases between. The CDR3 totals 15 residues. This CDR3 reads CASSLAEEGQETQYF. The CDR3 nucleotides read TGTGCCAGCAGCTTAGCGGAAGAGGGTCAAGAGACCCAGTACTTC. The full variable domain, its missing parts supplied by reference TRBV7-6 and TRBJ2-5, is GAGVSQSPRYKVTKRGQDVALRCDPISGHVSLYWYRQALGQGPEFLTYFNYEAQQDKSGLPNDRFSAERPEGSISTLTIQRTEQRDSAMYRCASSLAEEGQETQYFGPGTRLLVL.

This clonotype was counted a few times. The gene calls are TRBV7-9 and TRBJ2-2; no definite D call. Germline values: CDR1 SEHNR, CDR2 FQNEAQ (reference sequence). The V end was cut by 9 bases, the J end by 3 bases, with 11 bases between. The CDR3 is made up of 13 amino acids. In DNA form, the CDR3 reads TGTGCCAGGTGGACCGATTACACCGGGGAGCTGTTTTTT. Protein: CARWTDYTGELFF.